The 14 T cell receptor delta chains below all came from one sample that was sequenced in a study of Vδ1+ human thymocytes. Whole-study findings and limits: In the thymus, TRG and TRD repertoires looked highly polyclonal with Gaussian CDR3 lengths.

No antigens are known for them. The template was reverse-transcribed extracted RNA. Multiplex PCR used pooled V-gene forward primers and a constant-region reverse primer to amplify CDR3s. TCRdb fed the multiplex PCR reads into CATT to redo clone calling. This sample yields about 25,000 delta-chain clones, of which more than 6.5% are seen a single time; 1% belongs to the top ten. Input material: Vdelta1+ gamma-delta thymocytes from the thymus. This sample's subset: FACS-sorted CD3+ TCRalphabeta- TCRVdelta1+ TCRVdelta2- thymocytes. The receptors shown here come from a girl in the first two years of life who had congenital heart surgery.

This clone was seen only a few times. V usage is TRDV1 and J usage is TRDJ1, with 13 bases aligning to TRDD3. V was clipped by 6 bases and J by 0 bases; unmatched bases: 37. CDR1 TSWWSYY and CDR2 QGS come from the germline V gene. This CDR3 region has 27 residues. CDR3 residues: CALGPQPPAFLRVPTGGYGAYTDKLIF. The CDR3 nucleotides read TGTGCTCTTGGCCCTCAACCCCCAGCCTTCCTAAGGGTCCCCACTGGGGGATACGGAGCGTACACCGATAAACTCATCTTT.

V and J are TRDV1 and TRDJ1; D may be TRDD3 (5 bases). Germline assignment: CDR1 TSWWSYY and CDR2 QGS. Trimming stripped 4 bases from V and 2 bases from J, with 26 bases between. The CDR3 consists of 19 residues. The CDR3 DNA reads TGTGCTCTTGGGGCCTCCTCAACCTGGTCGTCTGGGCCAACCGATAAACTCATCTTT. Amino acids: CALGASSTWSSGPTDKLIF.

J is TRDJ1 and V is TRDV1, with 7 bases matching TRDD2. The CDR3 has 17 amino acids. CDR1 TSWWSYY and CDR2 QGS come from the germline V gene. Unmatched junction bases numbered 14, after V lost 1 base and J lost 6 bases. The CDR3 DNA sequence: TGTGCTCTTGGGGAACGATTTCCTACCCGTGGCGCGAATAAACTCATCTTT. Translation gives CALGERFPTRGANKLIF.

This clone was found a few times. V usage is TRDV1 and J usage is TRDJ1; 9 bases match TRDD3. The CDR3 extends over 17 amino acids. The germline V gene encodes CDR1 TSWWSYY and CDR2 QGS. V gave up 3 bases and J gave up 10 bases; unmatched junction bases: 18. CDR3 sequence reads: CALGEGFLPGGSGGLIF. CDR3 bases: TGTGCTCTTGGGGAGGGTTTCCTGCCTGGGGGATCAGGGGGACTCATCTTT.

J is TRDJ1 and V is TRDV1; no firm D call. The CDR3 contains 15 residues. Germline CDR1 and CDR2: TSWWSYY and QGS. The V end was cut by 0 bases, the J end by 14 bases, with 22 bases between. The CDR3 region is CALGELSVSTLPAIF. The CDR3 DNA reads as TGTGCTCTTGGGGAACTAAGCGTATCTACTCTCCCCGCGATCTTT.

J gene TRDJ1 was identified, but the V gene was not called; the table's D call, TRDD3, has no DNA check behind it. This CDR3 comprises 21 residues. In DNA, the CDR3 is TGTGCTCTTGGCTCCGGGGGCTGGCCATTATGGGATACAGGATACACCGATAAACTCATCTTT. It specifies CALGSGGWPLWDTGYTDKLIF.

This clone came up a few times. The chain is built from TRDV1 and TRDJ1, with TRDD3 identical over 7 bases. The V gene end was trimmed by 4 bases and the J gene end by 0 bases; junction bases not matched to a gene: 20. From germline, CDR1 is TSWWSYY and CDR2 QGS. The CDR3 consists of 20 residues. CDR3 region: CALGAYRRRWGTRYTDKLIF. CDR3 nucleotides: TGTGCTCTTGGGGCCTACCGCCGGAGGTGGGGGACCCGGTACACCGATAAACTCATCTTT.

In its sample, this clone is medium-sized (0.01 to 0.1%). The chain carries TRDV2 and TRDJ2; TRDD3 aligns across 10 bases. The CDR3 has 16 amino acids. Trimming removed 3 bases from V and 8 bases from J; junction bases left unmatched: 11. Germline loops: CDR1 GEAIGNYY, CDR2 EKD. CDR3 in amino acids: CACDSLGDEGGAQLFF. The CDR3 DNA is TGTGCCTGTGACTCACTGGGGGATGAAGGTGGGGCACAACTCTTCTTT.

This clone occurred a few times. The rearrangement links TRDV1 to TRDJ1; D gene ambiguous. The V and J ends lost 1 base and 5 bases respectively, with 8 bases between them. Germline CDR1 reads TSWWSYY; CDR2 reads QGS. The CDR3 is 13 residues long. The CDR3 sequence: CALGERSPDKLIF. CDR3 DNA: TGTGCTCTTGGGGAACGCAGCCCGGATAAACTCATCTTT.

Turning to this clone: One junction end disagrees with the germline gene, perhaps due to a read error. The sample carries other DNA sequences with the same CDR3. The chain employs TRDV1 and TRDJ1, with D unresolved. Germline V CDR1 and CDR2: TSWWSYY, QGS. The CDR3 covers 17 residues. The CDR3 nucleotides read TGTGCTCTTGGGGGCTCCCGGTACTTAGCGTACACCGATAAACTCATATTT. Translating it yields CALGGSRYLAYTDKLIF.

V and J are TRDV1 and TRDJ1; D might be TRDD2 or TRDD3, each matching 7 bases. Germline CDR1 TSWWSYY, CDR2 QGS. V lost 4 bases, J lost 6 bases, and 30 bases lay in between. The CDR3 sequence is 19 residues long. CDR3 sequence (DNA): TGTGCTCTTGGGGCCCGGAGTTCCTACAAAGTACTGGGGAACCATAAACTCATCTTT. Protein: CALGARSSYKVLGNHKLIF.

This sequence joins TRDV1 and TRDJ1; 8 bases agree with TRDD3. Losses at the gene ends were 2 bases for V and 0 bases for J; bases not matched to a gene: 8. Germline values: CDR1 TSWWSYY, CDR2 QGS. The CDR3 runs to 17 residues. Written as DNA, the CDR3 is TGTGCTCTTGGGGAAAGAGCTGGGGGACAGTACACCGATAAACTCATCTTT. It codes for CALGERAGGQYTDKLIF.

This rearrangement joins TRDV1 to TRDJ1; 13 bases align to TRDD3. The J gene was not available in TCRdb and was assigned here by matching the DNA to germline segments. The ends lost 3 bases at V and 9 bases at J; junction bases unmatched: 19. This CDR3 spans 19 amino acids. Germline V gene data show CDR1 as TSWWSYY and CDR2 as QGS. In DNA form, the CDR3 reads TGTGCTCTTGGGGAGCCGACCTTCCTACGTTACTGGGGGATACGAGAACTCATCTTT. It encodes CALGEPTFLRYWGIRELIF.

This clone was found a few times. The V and J genes are TRDV1 and TRDJ1, with D perhaps TRDD2 or TRDD3 (5 bases each). V lost 0 bases and J 5 bases, leaving 25 bases between the germline ends. This CDR3 spans 19 amino acids. The germline V gene encodes CDR1 TSWWSYY and CDR2 QGS. The CDR3 nucleotides are TGTGCTCTTGGGGAACTGGGAACCCTACCGAGATATACGCCGGATAAACTCATCTTT. Translated, it gives CALGELGTLPRYTPDKLIF.